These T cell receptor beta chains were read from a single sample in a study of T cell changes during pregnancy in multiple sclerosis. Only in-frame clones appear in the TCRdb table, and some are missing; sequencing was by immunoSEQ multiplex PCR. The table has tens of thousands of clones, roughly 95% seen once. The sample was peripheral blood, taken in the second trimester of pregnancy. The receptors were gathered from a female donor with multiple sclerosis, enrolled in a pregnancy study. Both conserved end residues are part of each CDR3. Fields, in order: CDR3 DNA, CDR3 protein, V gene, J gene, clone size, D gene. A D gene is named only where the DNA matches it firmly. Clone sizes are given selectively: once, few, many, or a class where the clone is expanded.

DNA: TGTGCCTGGAGATTAGATGACTACGAGCAGTACTTC; CDR3: CAWRLDDYEQYF; V: TRBV30; J: TRBJ2-7; size: .; D: .
DNA: TGTGCCAGCAGTTACTCGAAGTACAGGGGTCGCACTGAAGCTTTCTTT; CDR3: CASSYSKYRGRTEAFF; V: TRBV6-5; J: TRBJ1-1; size: .; D: TRBD1
DNA: TGTGCCAGCAGCGAGGTGCCTGGTCAGCCCCAGCATTTT; CDR3: CASSEVPGQPQHF; V: TRBV5-4; J: TRBJ1-5; size: .; D: .
DNA: TGTGCCTGGAGTGTTCGGGGGGTGACAGGGGGAGGCAATCAGCCCCAGCATTTT; CDR3: CAWSVRGVTGGGNQPQHF; V: TRBV30; J: TRBJ1-5; size: .; D: TRBD1
DNA: TGTGCCAGCAACCCATTAGACAGTAACGAGCAGTACTTC; CDR3: CASNPLDSNEQYF; V: TRBV6-5; J: TRBJ2-7; size: .; D: .
DNA: TGCAGCGTTCGGACAGGGATGAACACTGAAGCTTTCTTT; CDR3: CSVRTGMNTEAFF; V: TRBV29-1; J: TRBJ1-1; size: .; D: TRBD1
DNA: TGTGCCAGCTGGGGACAGGGAGAGACCCAGTACTTC; CDR3: CASWGQGETQYF; V: TRBV7-9; J: TRBJ2-5; size: .; D: TRBD1
DNA: TGCAGCGGGGGGCCGGGCGCAGAAAAACTGTTTTTT; CDR3: CSGGPGAEKLFF; V: TRBV29-1; J: TRBJ1-4; size: .; D: .
DNA: TGTGCCAGCGCCGGCGACAGGGCGAACACTGAAGCTTTCTTT; CDR3: CASAGDRANTEAFF; V: TRBV18; J: TRBJ1-1; size: .; D: TRBD1
DNA: TGCGCCAGCAGCACAGACAGGGATGCTAACTATGGCTACACCTTC; CDR3: CASSTDRDANYGYTF; V: TRBV5-1; J: TRBJ1-2; size: .; D: TRBD1
DNA: TGTGCCGGCCGGGACTCCGGCACAGATACGCAGTATTTT; CDR3: CAGRDSGTDTQYF; V: TRBV19; J: TRBJ2-3; size: .; D: .
DNA: TGTGCCACCAGACAGGGGGGTGGCACAGATACGCAGTATTTT; CDR3: CATRQGGGTDTQYF; V: TRBV15; J: TRBJ2-3; size: .; D: TRBD1
DNA: TGTGCCAGCAGACATCCGGGACTAGCGGTCGAGCAGTACTTC; CDR3: CASRHPGLAVEQYF; V: TRBV6-1; J: TRBJ2-7; size: .; D: TRBD2
DNA: TGTGCCAGCAGCGTCTCTGGACTAGTGGATGAGCAGTACTTC; CDR3: CASSVSGLVDEQYF; V: TRBV9; J: TRBJ2-7; size: .; D: TRBD2
DNA: TGCGCCAGCAGCCATGCCGGGACTGGTTACGAGCAGTACTTC; CDR3: CASSHAGTGYEQYF; V: TRBV4-1; J: TRBJ2-7; size: .; D: .
DNA: TGTGCCAGCAGCCGACTAGCGGGAAAGACCGGGGAGCTGTTTTTT; CDR3: CASSRLAGKTGELFF; V: TRBV11-2; J: TRBJ2-2; size: few; D: TRBD2
DNA: TGCGCCAGCAGCATCTCAATAGGAACCGGGGAGAACACTGAAGCTTTCTTT; CDR3: CASSISIGTGENTEAFF; V: TRBV5-1; J: TRBJ1-1; size: few; D: .
DNA: TGCGCCAGCAGCCAAGCCGCGGGAGCGGGCTACGAGCAGTACTTC; CDR3: CASSQAAGAGYEQYF; V: TRBV4-3; J: TRBJ2-7; size: .; D: TRBD2
DNA: TGTGCCAGCAGGGGAGTGGCAGACACTGAAGCTTTCTTT; CDR3: CASRGVADTEAFF; V: TRBV7-9; J: TRBJ1-1; size: .; D: .
DNA: TGTGCCAGCAGCTTGACAGGGGGCCCCGGTGACGAGCAGTACTTC; CDR3: CASSLTGGPGDEQYF; V: TRBV11-3; J: TRBJ2-7; size: .; D: TRBD1
DNA: TGTGCCAGCAGCCCTCCTCCTACCGGGACTAGCGGGAGAGGCGTGGGCGAGCAGTACTTC; CDR3: CASSPPPTGTSGRGVGEQYF; V: TRBV5-4; J: TRBJ2-7; size: .; D: TRBD2
DNA: TGTGCTAGTGGTTCTAACGTGGACAACCTGAACACTGAAGCTTTCTTT; CDR3: CASGSNVDNLNTEAFF; V: TRBV12-5; J: TRBJ1-1; size: .; D: .
DNA: TGTGCCAGCAGTGATCCTACTCATCCGGGCGGGGAGCTGTTTTTT; CDR3: CASSDPTHPGGELFF; V: TRBV25-1; J: TRBJ2-2; size: .; D: .
DNA: TGTGCCAGCAGCCCCGGGACAGGGGTCACCGGGGAGCTGTTTTTT; CDR3: CASSPGTGVTGELFF; V: TRBV2; J: TRBJ2-2; size: .; D: TRBD1